There are a few counts of the clone carrying this T cell receptor (beta chain). TCRdb processed the 5' RACE reads anew with MiXCR; each CDR3 protein has one entry. Counted here are about 110,000 distinct CDR3 sequences, around 13% occurring once; the ten biggest clones make up 3% to 4.5%. This entry comes from a study of early T cells in non-severe SARS-CoV-2 infection. Germline V gene data show CDR1 as MGHRA and CDR2 as YSYEKL. The V and J ends lost 1 base and 6 bases respectively, with 4 bases between them. The CDR3 has 12 residues. The clonotype originates from an adult who was a healthcare worker with PCR-confirmed SARS-CoV-2 infection or an uninfected control (not recorded which). This specimen consisted of whole blood, obtained at baseline. The J gene is TRBJ2-1, the V gene TRBV4-1; no clear D gene. The CDR3 is CASSQAGNEQFF. In DNA, the CDR3 is TGCGCCAGCAGCCAAGCGGGCAATGAGCAGTTCTTC.